The 21 T cell receptor beta chains below were found in one sample sequenced in a study of blood T cell repertoires in COVID-19 (dated by TCRdb to the early 2020s). Libraries were made using the immunoSEQ multiplex PCR assay. In TCRdb, the immuneACCESS table is reduced to in-frame sequences with V and J assigned. These tables do not hold every clone; where another copy was compared, an unresolved V gene accounts for under half, and the others remain unexplained. The sample yields a few hundred thousand clones; just over 85% were counted once. The ten largest clones take up around 1.7% of the sample. Sequenced: PBMCs or T cells enriched from blood (not recorded which). The receptors were sampled from a man aged 35-49 years who had recovered from COVID-19.

This rearrangement joins TRBV19 to TRBJ1-2, with 7 bases that match TRBD1. Germline trimming cut 3 bases from V and 4 bases from J; bases unmatched to any gene: 5. The CDR3 runs to 14 residues. Germline lookup yields CDR1 LNHDA and CDR2 SQIVND (reference sequence). The CDR3 region is CASSMTDRVYGYTF. The CDR3 DNA reads as TGTGCCAGTAGTATGACCGACAGGGTCTATGGCTACACCTTC.

This clone was seen once. A read error may produce the germline difference seen at one junction end. The chain joins TRBV27 to TRBJ1-1; 7 bases align to TRBD1. The CDR3 length is 13 residues. Germline V CDR1 and CDR2: MNHEY, SMNVEV (reference sequence). CDR3 amino acids: CASSLRDSPKELF. In nucleotides, the CDR3 is TGTGCCAGCAGTTTAAGGGACAGCCCCAAAGAACTCTTT.

The genes are TRBV6-2 or TRBV6-3 and TRBJ1-5, with 7 positions matching TRBD1. CDR3 length: 16 residues. The germline CDR1 and CDR2 sequences are MNHEY and SVGEGT. Trimming took 2 bases from V and 0 from J; bases not matched to a gene: 4. CDR3 residues: CASSYETGYSNQPQHF. The CDR3 coding sequence is TGTGCCAGCAGTTACGAGACAGGGTATAGCAATCAGCCCCAGCATTTT.

The chain combines TRBV27 with TRBJ1-2, with D uncertain. The CDR3 consists of 14 residues. Deletions cut 3 bases from V and 4 bases from J, with 12 bases between. CDR1 is MNHEY and CDR2 is SMNVEV in the germline V gene (reference sequence). CDR3 sequence: CASSLKSRLYGYTF. The CDR3, as DNA: TGTGCCAGCAGTTTGAAATCTCGACTCTATGGCTACACCTTC.

The V gene is TRBV30, the J gene TRBJ1-2, with 7 bases fitting TRBD1. There are 14 residues in the CDR3. V lost 2 bases and J lost 4; bases outside the gene matches: 7. Germline values: CDR1 GTSNPN, CDR2 SVGIG (reference sequence). CDR3 DNA: TGTGCCTGGAGTCTAAGGGGGCGCGTCTATGGCTACACCTTC. Translation gives CAWSLRGRVYGYTF. Together with reference TRBV30 and TRBJ1-2, the CDR3 gives the full variable domain: SQTIHQWPATLVQPVGSPLSLECTVEGTSNPNLYWYRQAAGRGLQLLFYSVGIGQISSEVPQNLSASRPQDRQFILSSKKLLLSDSGFYLCAWSLRGRVYGYTFGSGTRLTVV.

The rearrangement links TRBV9 to TRBJ2-3; TRBD2 aligns across 9 bases. V lost 1 base, J lost 6 bases, and 6 bases stayed unmatched. The CDR3 is 15 residues long. Germline CDR1 and CDR2: SGDLS and YYNGEE. The CDR3 sequence: CASSVFISGGDTQYF. The CDR3 DNA follows: TGTGCCAGCAGCGTATTCATTAGCGGGGGTGATACGCAGTATTTT.

The CDR3 DNA is TGTGCCAGCAGCCTTAAAAGAGACAGGGTACAGACCCAGTACTTC. This codes for CASSLKRDRVQTQYF. The chain is built from TRBV7-8 and TRBJ2-5, with 7 bases aligning to TRBD1. V shed 5 bases and J 6 bases; nucleotides not matched to a gene: 12. This CDR3 region has 15 residues. Germline loops: CDR1 SGHVS, CDR2 FQNEAQ.

J is TRBJ1-4 and V is TRBV14; 8 bases are shared with TRBD1. J lost 4 bases, V lost 4 bases, and 5 bases had no gene match. Germline CDR1 SGHDN, CDR2 FVKESK. This CDR3 spans 15 amino acids. The CDR3: CASSPQGAGNEKLFF. CDR3 coding DNA: TGTGCCAGCAGCCCGCAGGGGGCGGGTAATGAAAAACTGTTTTTT.

V usage is TRBV6-2 or TRBV6-3 and J usage is TRBJ1-1; TRBD1 might be the D (5 bases). The CDR3 spans 14 residues. Germline V gives CDR1 MNHEY, CDR2 SVGEGT. Trimming stripped 0 bases from V and 4 bases from J, with 9 bases between. The CDR3 spells CASSYSGGSTEAFF. CDR3 nucleotides: TGTGCCAGCAGTTACTCCGGGGGAAGCACTGAAGCTTTCTTT.

CDR3 nucleotide sequence: TGTGCCATCAGTGAGGAGGGCAGGGGGGACACTGAAGCTTTCTTT. Its translation: CAISEEGRGDTEAFF. V is TRBV10-3 and J is TRBJ1-1; the match to TRBD1 covers 7 bases. Germline loops: CDR1 ENHRY, CDR2 SYGVKD. There are 15 residues in the CDR3. The V segment lost 2 bases and the J segment 3 bases; nucleotides outside the gene matches: 6.

V and J are TRBV5-1 and TRBJ2-2, with TRBD1 identical over 10 bases. Germline trimming cut 5 bases from V and 0 bases from J; bases unmatched to any gene: 4. The length of the CDR3 is 16 residues. Germline CDR1 reads SGHRS; CDR2 reads YFSETQ. The chain's CDR3 is CASRTGGASNTGELFF. DNA of the CDR3: TGCGCCAGCAGGACAGGGGGCGCTTCGAACACCGGGGAGCTGTTTTTT.

The rearrangement joins TRBV3-1 (or the pseudogene TRBV3-2) to TRBJ1-4; 9 bases fit TRBD1. The CDR3 covers 16 residues. V was clipped by 2 bases and J by 6 bases; unmatched bases: 7. Germline CDR1 and CDR2: LGHDT and YNNKEL (reference sequence). CDR3 loop: CASSQSRGTGYEKLFF. As DNA, the CDR3 is TGTGCCAGCAGCCAATCGAGGGGGACAGGGTATGAAAAACTGTTTTTT.

This clone was counted a single time. The chain has TRBV9 and TRBJ2-3; D is perhaps TRBD1 (5 bases). This CDR3 has 16 residues. The germline CDR1 and CDR2 sequences are SGDLS and YYNGEE. Between the trimmed V and J ends, which lost 1 base and 1 base, there was a span of 13 bases. This CDR3 reads CASSVSGNEGTDTQYF. The DNA of the CDR3 is TGTGCCAGCAGCGTATCAGGGAATGAGGGCACAGATACGCAGTATTTT.

This clone was recorded only once. The V and J genes are TRBV18 and TRBJ2-7; 12 positions agree with TRBD1. V lost 3 bases to trimming and J lost 3 bases; unmatched junction nucleotides: 3. The germline gives CDR1 KGHSH, CDR2 LQKENI. The CDR3 loop spans 15 amino acids. CDR3 region: CASSPGTGGDYEQYF. As DNA, the CDR3 is TGTGCCAGCTCACCCGGGACAGGGGGCGACTACGAGCAGTACTTC.

The chain combines TRBV19 with TRBJ2-4, with 10 bases identical to TRBD1. After removal of 3 bases from V and 7 bases from J, the junction contained 3 bases not matched to a gene. Per the germline V gene, CDR1 is LNHDA and CDR2 is SQIVND (reference sequence). This CDR3 has 14 amino acids. CDR3 nucleotide sequence: TGTGCCAGTAGTATCGGGACAGGGGCCAACATTCAGTACTTC. Translation: CASSIGTGANIQYF.

The V call is TRBV11-2, the J call TRBJ2-3; TRBD2 agrees at 9 bases. J lost 6 bases, V lost 5 bases, and 9 bases had no gene match. Germline V gene lookup returns CDR1 SGHAT and CDR2 FQNNGV. CDR3 size: 15 residues. CDR3 DNA sequence: TGTGCCAGCAGCAGCGGGACTAGCTTCTCCGATACGCAGTATTTT. Translation: CASSSGTSFSDTQYF.

The V call is TRBV30, the J call TRBJ1-5; 8 bases match TRBD1. The V gene end was trimmed by 6 bases and the J gene end by 6 bases; junction bases not matched to a gene: 10. This CDR3 contains 14 residues. Germline V lookup: CDR1 GTSNPN, CDR2 SVGIG (reference sequence). Here the CDR3 reads CACFTGGRVQPQHF. The CDR3 bases are TGTGCCTGCTTTACAGGGGGGAGGGTTCAGCCCCAGCATTTT. The variable domain in full, completed from reference TRBV30 and TRBJ1-5, reads SQTIHQWPATLVQPVGSPLSLECTVEGTSNPNLYWYRQAAGRGLQLLFYSVGIGQISSEVPQNLSASRPQDRQFILSSKKLLLSDSGFYLCACFTGGRVQPQHFGDGTRLSIL.

The chain uses TRBV7-2 and TRBJ2-3, with TRBD1 as a possible D gene (6 bases). The CDR3 extends over 15 amino acids. Germline V gene sequence: CDR1 SGHTA, CDR2 FQGNSA. Between the trimmed V and J ends, which lost 1 base and 9 bases, there was a span of 17 bases. CDR3 in DNA: TGTGCCAGCAGCTTAGAGTGGGGGCCCCGCGGAACGCAGTATTTT. It is translated as CASSLEWGPRGTQYF.

This chain links TRBV18 with TRBJ1-1; D possibly corresponds to TRBD1 (5 bases). Germline CDR1 KGHSH, CDR2 LQKENI. The CDR3 totals 12 residues. The ends were cut back, 5 bases at V and 5 bases at J, with 9 bases in the middle. The CDR3 nucleotides are TGTGCCAGCTCAACCCAGGGTACTGAAGCTTTCTTT. This encodes CASSTQGTEAFF.

This chain links TRBV29-1 with TRBJ1-2; TRBD1 matches at 9 bases. CDR1 is SQVTM, CDR2 ANQGSEA, per germline. Unmatched junction bases numbered 3, after V lost 7 bases and J lost 3 bases. The CDR3 has 12 amino acids. Here the CDR3 reads CSGRTGDYGYTF. The DNA for the CDR3 is TGCAGCGGTAGGACAGGGGACTATGGCTACACCTTC.

This sequence joins TRBV28 and TRBJ2-7, with TRBD1 as a possible D gene (8 bases). Germline CDR1 reads MDHEN; CDR2 reads SYDVKM. The CDR3 is 13 residues long. The V end lost 10 bases, the J end lost 7 bases, and 20 bases lay between the germline ends. For the CDR3, the DNA is TGTGCCACCGTTAAAAGCGGGACAGGTGAGCAGTACTTC. It translates to CATVKSGTGEQYF.